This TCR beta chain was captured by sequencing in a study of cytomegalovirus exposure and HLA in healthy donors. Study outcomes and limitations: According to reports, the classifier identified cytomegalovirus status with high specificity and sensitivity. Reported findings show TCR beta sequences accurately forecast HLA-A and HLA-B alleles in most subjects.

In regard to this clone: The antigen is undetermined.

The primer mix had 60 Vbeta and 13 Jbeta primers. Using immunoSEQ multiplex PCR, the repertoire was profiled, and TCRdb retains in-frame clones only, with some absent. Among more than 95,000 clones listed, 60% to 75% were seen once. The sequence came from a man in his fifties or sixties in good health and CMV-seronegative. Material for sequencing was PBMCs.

The CDR3 is CASSHGSDSYEQYF. For the CDR3, the DNA is TGTGCCAGCAGTCACGGGAGCGACTCCTACGAGCAGTACTTC. The chain has TRBV6-5 and TRBJ2-7; D is perhaps TRBD2 (6 bases). Deletions cut 5 bases from V and 0 bases from J, with 11 bases between. The CDR3 length is 14 residues. CDR1 and CDR2 (germline): MNHEY, SVGAGI.